A single sample gave rise to the 8 T cell receptor beta chains below, sequenced in a study of cytomegalovirus exposure and HLA in healthy donors. Sequencing was performed with immunoSEQ multiplex PCR; in TCRdb, only in-frame clones are kept and a portion is missing. The data contain 150,000 to 200,000 clones, over 65% of them seen just once; the ten biggest clones take up roughly 7.5%. Sequenced input: PBMCs. These TCRs come from a man aged 18-30 years in good health and CMV-seropositive.

This chain connects TRBV28 to TRBJ1-2; unclear D gene. CDR1 MDHEN and CDR2 SYDVKM come from the germline V gene. V was cut by 2 bases and J by 3 bases, with 13 bases left in between. This CDR3 is built from 15 residues. The CDR3 sequence: CASSLGPFTDYGYTF. The DNA for the CDR3 is TGTGCCAGCAGTTTAGGGCCCTTTACTGACTATGGCTACACCTTC.

As for this clone: Additional DNA sequences in this sample encode the identical CDR3. V gene TRBV6-5 combines with J gene TRBJ1-2; possible D gene TRBD1, 5 bases. The CDR3 covers 14 residues. Germline CDR1 MNHEY, CDR2 SVGAGI. The V gene lost 0 bases and the J gene lost 2 bases, with 7 bases spanning the gap. CDR3 DNA sequence: TGTGCCAGCAGTTACTCGGGGGGAAACTATGGCTACACCTTC. This sequence encodes CASSYSGGNYGYTF.

The chain has TRBV30 and TRBJ2-1; no clear D gene. There are 15 residues in the CDR3. Trimming stripped 0 bases from V and 10 bases from J, with 19 bases between. Germline CDR1 and CDR2: GTSNPN and SVGIG (reference sequence). CDR3 sequence reads: CAWSVLTSVQPEQFF. In DNA form, the CDR3 reads TGTGCCTGGAGTGTTCTGACGAGCGTCCAACCCGAGCAGTTCTTC.

The V call is TRBV28, the J call TRBJ2-5; 8 nucleotides line up with TRBD2. Germline trimming cut 6 bases from V and 12 bases from J; bases unmatched to any gene: 9. Germline V CDR1 and CDR2: MDHEN, SYDVKM. The CDR3 is 12 amino acids. The CDR3 loop reads CASREAGEFEYF. The CDR3, as DNA: TGTGCCAGCAGGGAAGCGGGAGAGTTCGAGTACTTC.

The DNA of the CDR3 is TGTGCCACCAGCATGGAAGGCAGGGGGCGAGGTGAGCAGTACTTC. Translation gives CATSMEGRGRGEQYF. The chain links TRBV15 to TRBJ2-7; 8 bases agree with TRBD1. Losses at the gene ends were 4 bases for V and 7 bases for J; bases not matched to a gene: 12. There are 15 residues in the CDR3. The germline gives CDR1 LNHNV, CDR2 YYDKDF (reference sequence).

The chain carries TRBV5-1 and TRBJ2-5; TRBD1 matches 9 bases. Germline CDR1 and CDR2: SGHRS and YFSETQ. The junction had 11 bases not matched to a gene; V was cut back by 4 bases and J by 4 bases. The length of the CDR3 is 16 residues. The CDR3 DNA sequence: TGCGCCAGCAGCCCCACACCGGGACAGGGAGGAGAGACCCAGTACTTC. This sequence encodes CASSPTPGQGGETQYF.

This chain connects TRBV7-6 to TRBJ2-7; TRBD1 is a possible D gene (6 bases). Between the trimmed V and J ends, which lost 6 bases and 0 bases, there was a span of 24 bases. Germline CDR1 reads SGHVS; CDR2 reads FNYEAQ. The CDR3 is 18 amino acids. CDR3 sequence (DNA): TGTGCCAGCAGTGATGCCCCGGGACACTCAGTCCCCTCCTACGAGCAGTACTTC. This codes for CASSDAPGHSVPSYEQYF.

This clone has only a few counts. V is TRBV14 and J is TRBJ2-3, with D unresolved. The germline V and J ends were trimmed by 1 base and 2 bases, with 7 bases remaining between them. Germline values: CDR1 SGHDN, CDR2 FVKESK. The CDR3 consists of 14 residues. CDR3 coding DNA: TGTGCCAGCAGCCAAGTGCGCCACACAGATACGCAGTATTTT. Its protein is CASSQVRHTDTQYF.